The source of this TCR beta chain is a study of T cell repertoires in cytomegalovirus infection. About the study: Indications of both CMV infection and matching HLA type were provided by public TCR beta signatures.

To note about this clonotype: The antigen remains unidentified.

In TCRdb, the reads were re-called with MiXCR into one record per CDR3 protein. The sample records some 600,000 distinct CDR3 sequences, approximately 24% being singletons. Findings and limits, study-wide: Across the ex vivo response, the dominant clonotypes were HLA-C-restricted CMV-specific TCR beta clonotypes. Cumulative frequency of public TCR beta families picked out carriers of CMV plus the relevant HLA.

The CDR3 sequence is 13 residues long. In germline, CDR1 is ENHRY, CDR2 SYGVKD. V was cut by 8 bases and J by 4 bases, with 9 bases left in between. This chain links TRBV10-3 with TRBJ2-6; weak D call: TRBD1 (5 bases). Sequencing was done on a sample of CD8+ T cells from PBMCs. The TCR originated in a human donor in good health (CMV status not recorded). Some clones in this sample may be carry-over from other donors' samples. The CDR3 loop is CAILTAGANVLTF. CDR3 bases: TGTGCCATCTTGACAGCCGGGGCCAACGTCCTGACTTTC.